The 18 T cell receptor beta chains given below trace back to one sample, sequenced in a study of blood T cell repertoires in COVID-19. The table came from immunoSEQ multiplex PCR; TCRdb's copy has only in-frame clones and leaves some out. Here the sample spans approximately 44,000 clones, about 92% being singletons. Specimen: peripheral blood. The receptors were sampled from a woman aged 80 or over with acute or convalescent COVID-19.

This clone was seen just once. For the CDR3, the DNA is TGCGCCAGCAGCCAAGAGTTTGCCGCTAGCAAAAACATTCAGTACTTC. As protein: CASSQEFAASKNIQYF. The J gene is TRBJ2-4, the V gene TRBV4-1; no firm D call. This CDR3 is 16 amino acids long. The V and J ends lost 0 bases and 3 bases respectively, with 12 bases between them. The germline V gene has CDR1 MGHRA and CDR2 YSYEKL.

The chain links TRBV3-1 (or the pseudogene TRBV3-2) to TRBJ1-2; 8 bases match TRBD1. The V gene end was trimmed by 3 bases and the J gene end by 5 bases; junction bases not matched to a gene: 5. The CDR3 is 14 amino acids. Germline CDR1 is LGHDT and CDR2 is YNNKEL (reference sequence). The CDR3, as DNA: TGTGCCAGCAGCCAGCTAGACAGGGGTTATGGCTACACCTTC. It encodes CASSQLDRGYGYTF.

This clone appeared a single time. The V gene is TRBV7-8, the J gene TRBJ1-2, with D perhaps TRBD1 (6 bases). The CDR3 has 14 residues. CDR1 and CDR2 from the germline V gene are SGHVS and FQNEAQ. The V gene lost 2 bases and the J gene lost 4 bases, with 11 bases spanning the gap. The CDR3 spells CASSLLQGAYGYTF. The CDR3 nucleotides are TGTGCCAGCAGCTTATTACAGGGCGCCTATGGCTACACCTTC.

The chain recombines TRBV19 with TRBJ2-7, with TRBD2 as a possible D gene (6 bases). This CDR3 has 15 residues. Germline V lookup: CDR1 LNHDA, CDR2 SQIVND (reference sequence). Trimming took off 2 bases at V and 2 bases at J, with 13 bases between the two ends. CDR3 region: CASSIWPGGAYEQYF. The CDR3 DNA reads TGTGCCAGTAGTATATGGCCCGGAGGGGCCTACGAGCAGTACTTC.

The gene calls are TRBV5-1 and TRBJ1-4; 8 bases match TRBD1. The CDR3 sequence is 16 residues long. Germline V gives CDR1 SGHRS, CDR2 YFSETQ. J lost 3 bases, V lost 4 bases, and 8 bases had no gene match. This CDR3 reads CASSIDRGSANEKLFF. The CDR3 DNA reads TGCGCCAGCAGCATCGACAGGGGCTCGGCTAATGAAAAACTGTTTTTT.

The gene calls are TRBV2 and TRBJ2-1, with TRBD2 identical over 7 bases. Germline V gene sequence: CDR1 SNHLY, CDR2 FYNNEI. This CDR3 has 18 residues. The trim removed 6 bases at V and 0 bases at J, leaving 14 bases unmatched. CDR3 amino acids: CASSPRGSGVPSYNEQFF. The CDR3 DNA reads as TGTGCCAGCAGCCCCCGGGGGAGCGGGGTCCCCTCCTACAATGAGCAGTTCTTC.

This clone has just one count. The V call is TRBV5-8, the J call TRBJ2-1; TRBD2 aligns across 12 bases. Germline loops: CDR1 SGHTS, CDR2 YDEGEE. The CDR3 is 16 amino acids. Trimming took 4 bases from V and 9 from J; bases not matched to a gene: 11. The CDR3 reads CASSNPSGGAVSEQFF. The CDR3 DNA reads as TGTGCCAGCAGCAACCCTAGCGGGGGGGCCGTCAGTGAGCAGTTCTTC. The variable domain in full, with the rest retrieved from reference TRBV5-8 and TRBJ2-1, is EAGVTQSPTHLIKTRGQQATLRCSPISGHTSVYWYQQALGLGLQFLLWYDEGEERNRGNFPPRFSGRQFPNYSSELNVNALELEDSALYLCASSNPSGGAVSEQFFGPGTRLTVL.

This rearrangement joins TRBV4-1 to TRBJ1-1; D not certain. Germline-derived CDR1 and CDR2 are MGHRA and YSYEKL. Trimming took 1 base from V and 6 from J, leaving 9 bases between them. The CDR3 runs to 13 residues. The CDR3 DNA reads as TGCGCCAGCAGCCAAGTGGCTGCCCCTGAAGCTTTCTTT. Its translation is CASSQVAAPEAFF.

This clone was found once. The chain recombines TRBV6-4 with TRBJ2-7; D not resolved. The CDR3 sequence is 11 residues long. Germline V gene lookup returns CDR1 MRHNA and CDR2 SNTAGT. Trimming stripped 11 bases from V and 6 bases from J, with 14 bases between. The CDR3 coding sequence is TGTGCCCTACTACTCTTCCCCGAGCAGTACTTC. Encoded protein: CALLLFPEQYF.

The rearrangement uses TRBV3-1 (or the pseudogene TRBV3-2) and TRBJ2-2; 7 bases are a match to TRBD2. The germline V gene has CDR1 LGHDT and CDR2 YNNKEL (reference sequence). This CDR3 spans 16 amino acids. V lost 0 bases and J lost 7; bases outside the gene matches: 8. The CDR3 is CASSQESTSGGGELFF. CDR3 bases: TGTGCCAGCAGCCAAGAGAGCACATCGGGGGGCGGGGAGCTGTTTTTT.

The chain has TRBV2 and TRBJ1-1; 7 bases fit TRBD1. Trimming removed 7 bases from V and 0 bases from J; junction bases left unmatched: 14. The CDR3 is 17 amino acids. Per the germline V gene, CDR1 is SNHLY and CDR2 is FYNNEI. This CDR3 is CASIRDSAPPMNTEAFF. The CDR3 nucleotides read TGTGCCAGCATCAGGGACAGCGCCCCACCCATGAACACTGAAGCTTTCTTT.

V usage is TRBV9 and J usage is TRBJ2-1, with D possibly matching TRBD2 (6 bases). The CDR3 covers 15 residues. V lost 4 bases to trimming and J lost 6 bases, with 17 bases between them. Germline lookup yields CDR1 SGDLS and CDR2 YYNGEE. For the CDR3, the DNA is TGTGCCAGCAGCCCCAGACTAGACCCTCGCAATGAGCAGTTCTTC. Its protein is CASSPRLDPRNEQFF. The full variable domain, completed using reference TRBV9 and TRBJ2-1, is DSGVTQTPKHLITATGQRVTLRCSPRSGDLSVYWYQQSLDQGLQFLIQYYNGEERAKGNILERFSAQQFPDLHSELNLSSLELGDSALYFCASSPRLDPRNEQFFGPGTRLTVL.

The chain couples TRBV28 to TRBJ2-2; 9 bases agree with TRBD1. Germline assignment: CDR1 MDHEN and CDR2 SYDVKM. J lost 5 bases, V lost 5 bases, and 3 bases had no gene match. This CDR3 contains 14 residues. CDR3 DNA: TGTGCCAGCAGTGGGACAGGGTCAACCGGGGAGCTGTTTTTT. Its protein product is CASSGTGSTGELFF.

The chain combines TRBV25-1 with TRBJ1-2, with 7 nucleotides matching TRBD1. This CDR3 comprises 16 residues. The J segment lost 0 bases and the V segment lost 4 bases, leaving 8 bases of the junction unmatched. CDR1 and CDR2 from the germline V gene are MGHDK and SYGVNS. Here the CDR3 reads CASSGSLGTANYGYTF. The DNA of the CDR3 is TGTGCCAGCAGTGGCAGTCTTGGGACAGCTAACTATGGCTACACCTTC.

This clone occurred once. The rearrangement uses TRBV10-1 and TRBJ2-1; 11 bases are shared with TRBD2. The CDR3 covers 14 residues. Per germline, CDR1 WNHNN and CDR2 SYGVQD (reference sequence). J lost 12 bases, V lost 6 bases, and 10 bases had no gene match. This CDR3 reads CASSSSGGPLWQFF. CDR3 bases: TGCGCCAGCAGCTCTAGCGGGGGGCCCCTGTGGCAGTTCTTC.

The rearrangement joins TRBV5-1 to TRBJ1-1; 9 bases map to TRBD1. This CDR3 is 14 amino acids long. CDR1 SGHRS and CDR2 YFSETQ come from the germline V gene. V gave up 4 bases and J gave up 4 bases; unmatched junction bases: 5. The CDR3 protein is CASSAGTGSTEAFF. The CDR3 DNA is TGCGCCAGCAGCGCCGGGACAGGGTCCACTGAAGCTTTCTTT.

The chain combines TRBV10-1 with TRBJ2-3; 8 bases fit TRBD2. CDR1 is WNHNN and CDR2 is SYGVQD in the germline V gene (reference sequence). CDR3 length: 15 residues. Trimming cost V 4 bases and J 4 bases; bases outside gene matches: 7. The chain's CDR3 is CASSARGSGADTQYF. The CDR3 nucleotides read TGCGCCAGCAGTGCCCGTGGTAGCGGGGCAGATACGCAGTATTTT.

The chain combines TRBV14 with TRBJ2-3; D is unclear. Germline values: CDR1 SGHDN, CDR2 FVKESK. This CDR3 spans 16 amino acids. V lost 1 base and J lost 3, with 14 bases in between. CDR3 sequence: CASSQAAGSITDTQYF. The CDR3 DNA reads as TGTGCCAGCAGCCAAGCTGCAGGTAGTATAACAGATACGCAGTATTTT. Full variable domain (remainder filled in from reference TRBV14 and TRBJ2-3): EAGVTQFPSHSVIEKGQTVTLRCDPISGHDNLYWYRRVMGKEIKFLLHFVKESKQDESGMPNNRFLAERTGGTYSTLKVQPAELEDSGVYFCASSQAAGSITDTQYFGPGTRLTVL.